This T cell receptor beta chain was sequenced for a study of T cell responses to AZD1222 COVID-19 vaccine. Details on this clone: Its antigen is currently unknown.

Whole-study results and caveats: Repertoires in all cases were sampled only once the peak T cell response had passed.

Libraries were prepared by immunoSEQ multiplex PCR; TCRdb keeps only in-frame clonotypes and omits some of them. The sample includes 150,000 to 200,000 clones, around 89% seen only once; the top ten take 4% to 4.5%. The sequence derives from an adult who received the MenACWY meningococcal vaccine as a control. This material consisted of peripheral blood, taken 28 days after the second dose of the MenACWY control vaccine.

The CDR3 DNA reads TGCGCCAGCAGTGAGACCTCACAGGGGGTTGGAAACACCATATATTTT. Amino acids: CASSETSQGVGNTIYF. This rearrangement joins TRBV10-2 to TRBJ1-3, with 8 bases that match TRBD1. The junction had 6 bases not matched to a gene; V was cut back by 2 bases and J by 3 bases. The CDR3 has 16 residues. Germline lookup yields CDR1 WSHSY and CDR2 SAAADI.